This TCR beta chain was sequenced during a study of T cells in localized non-small cell lung cancer. Findings of the study overall: Median approximately 61 top-100 tumor clones were shared with paired adjacent lung.

TCRdb's copy holds only in-frame clones and misses some; the assay was immunoSEQ multiplex PCR. In the table there are 75,000 to 95,000 clones, 80% of which are singletons. V was shortened by 1 base and J by 4 bases, with 12 bases between the two germline ends. Germline-derived CDR1 and CDR2 are SNHLY and FYNNEI. This CDR3 spans 15 amino acids. On this clone itself: Its cognate antigen is unknown.

The rearrangement links TRBV2 to TRBJ2-3, with a tentative D call TRBD1 (5 bases). The specimen was PBMCs, collected before any cancer treatment. This TCR derives from a man aged 35 to 69 with stage II squamous cell lung carcinoma. CDR3 in amino acids: CASSEGGYGADTQYF. The CDR3 region has the DNA TGTGCCAGCAGTGAAGGGGGCTATGGGGCAGATACGCAGTATTTT.